This entry lists 29 T cell receptor beta chains sequenced from one sample in a study of T cell repertoires in ileal Crohn's disease. Measured with immunoSEQ multiplex PCR; TCRdb has only the in-frame clones, and not every one. The table shows about 62,000 clones, with about 88% occurring only once. This sample's time point: neoterminal ileum biopsy at postoperative endoscopy, about 6 months after surgery. Sequencing input: ileal tissue. The receptors here all came from an adult with Crohn's disease.

The gene calls are TRBV27 and TRBJ2-3; the match to TRBD2 covers 7 bases. In germline, CDR1 is MNHEY, CDR2 SMNVEV (reference sequence). The CDR3 runs 12 residues. Unmatched junction bases numbered 1, after V lost 7 bases and J lost 3 bases. The CDR3 reads CASIGRTDTQYF. The CDR3 DNA reads TGTGCCAGCATCGGGAGGACAGATACGCAGTATTTT.

The chain's CDR3 is CASYSGEVSHTQYF. In DNA form, the CDR3 reads TGCGCCAGCTATAGCGGGGAGGTCTCCCATACGCAGTATTTT. The chain combines TRBV5-1 with TRBJ2-3; 8 bases map to TRBD2. With V trimmed by 7 bases and J by 7 bases, 11 bases remained unmatched. The CDR3 covers 14 residues. CDR1 is SGHRS and CDR2 is YFSETQ in the germline V gene.

This clone was detected once. The chain recombines TRBV19 with TRBJ1-2, with 8 positions matching TRBD1. This CDR3 region has 13 residues. Trimming cost V 6 bases and J 5 bases; bases outside gene matches: 5. CDR1 and CDR2 from the germline V gene are LNHDA and SQIVND (reference sequence). This CDR3 reads CASSDRGLYGYTF. The CDR3 region has the DNA TGTGCCAGTAGCGACAGGGGACTATATGGCTACACCTTC.

The chain employs TRBV5-6 and TRBJ1-4; the D gene is possibly TRBD1 (6 bases). V was clipped by 2 bases and J by 6 bases, with 14 bases between them. This CDR3 has 15 residues. The germline CDR1 and CDR2 sequences are SGHDT and YYEEEE. The CDR3 loop is CASSFNTRTDEKLFF. The CDR3 nucleotides read TGTGCCAGCAGCTTTAACACACGGACAGATGAAAAACTGTTTTTT.

The chain employs TRBV7-8 and TRBJ2-2; perhaps TRBD1 as D (6 bases). CDR1 is SGHVS and CDR2 is FQNEAQ in the germline V gene. This CDR3 contains 14 residues. The V gene lost 7 bases and the J gene lost 7 bases, with 16 bases spanning the gap. The CDR3 region has the DNA TGTGCCAGCATACCGTACAGGGAAGGCGGGGAGCTGTTTTTT. It encodes CASIPYREGGELFF.

The chain couples TRBV7-6 to TRBJ1-2; D is uncertain. The CDR3 length is 13 residues. V lost 1 base and J 4 bases, leaving 7 bases between the germline ends. Germline assignment: CDR1 SGHVS and CDR2 FNYEAQ. CDR3 DNA sequence: TGTGCCAGCAGCTTAGGTTCAGGCTATGGCTACACCTTC. Its protein product is CASSLGSGYGYTF.

CDR3 in DNA: TGTGCCAGCAGCTTGGCCTGGACAGGCATAAACACTGAAGCTTTCTTT. Protein sequence: CASSLAWTGINTEAFF. The chain employs TRBV5-5 and TRBJ1-1, with 7 positions matching TRBD1. Looked up from germline, CDR1 is SGHKS and CDR2 is YYEKEE (reference sequence). This CDR3 is 16 amino acids long. Unmatched junction bases numbered 7, after V lost 0 bases and J lost 2 bases.

The chain couples TRBV13 to TRBJ2-5; 7 bases align to TRBD2. Trimming took 5 bases from V and 1 from J; bases not matched to a gene: 7. The CDR3 is 15 residues long. Germline CDR1 is PRHDT and CDR2 is FYEKMQ (reference sequence). This CDR3 is CASSPMGGGQETQYF. DNA of the CDR3: TGTGCCAGCAGCCCGATGGGCGGGGGCCAAGAGACCCAGTACTTC.

This clone showed up just a few times. The chain is built from TRBV2 and TRBJ1-5; a possible D gene is TRBD1 (6 bases). The V end was cut by 6 bases, the J end by 4 bases, with 10 bases between. Germline assignment: CDR1 SNHLY and CDR2 FYNNEI. This CDR3 has 13 residues. The CDR3: CASRDRVNQPQHF. The CDR3 DNA reads as TGTGCCAGCAGGGACAGAGTTAATCAGCCCCAGCATTTT.

The V and J genes are TRBV5-1 and TRBJ2-5; 8 nucleotides line up with TRBD1. Germline-derived CDR1 and CDR2 are SGHRS and YFSETQ. With V trimmed by 4 bases and J by 1 base, 6 bases remained unmatched. The CDR3 contains 15 residues. CDR3 loop: CASSPQQGGQETQYF. As DNA, the CDR3 is TGCGCCAGCAGCCCCCAACAGGGGGGCCAAGAGACCCAGTACTTC.

The CDR3: CASSLSVGETQYF. DNA for the CDR3: TGCGCCAGCAGCTTGTCCGTCGGGGAGACCCAGTACTTC. The chain uses TRBV5-1 and TRBJ2-5; no definite D call. Germline V CDR1 and CDR2: SGHRS, YFSETQ. The V and J ends lost 1 base and 5 bases respectively, with 9 bases between them. This CDR3 has 13 amino acids.

V gene TRBV6-1 combines with J gene TRBJ1-2, with 7 bases aligning to TRBD1. CDR3 length: 13 residues. Losses at the gene ends were 3 bases for V and 6 bases for J; bases not matched to a gene: 4. Germline values: CDR1 MNHNS, CDR2 SASEGT. The CDR3 region is CASSEGQRNGYTF. CDR3 in DNA: TGTGCCAGCAGTGAGGGACAGCGAAATGGCTACACCTTC.

This rearrangement joins TRBV20-1 to TRBJ2-5; D is unresolved. Trimming removed 5 bases from V and 5 bases from J, with 9 bases in between. This CDR3 is built from 11 residues. CDR1 and CDR2 (germline): DFQATT, SNEGSKA (reference sequence). Written as DNA, the CDR3 is TGCAGTGCTCTTACCGGGGAGACCCAGTACTTC. Encoded protein: CSALTGETQYF.

This chain joins TRBV5-4 and TRBJ2-5; 7 nucleotides agree with TRBD1. Trimming at V came to 8 bases and at J to 4 bases, leaving 11 bases not matched to a gene. CDR1 is SGHNT and CDR2 is YYREEE in the germline V gene (reference sequence). The CDR3 consists of 14 residues. In nucleotides, the CDR3 is TGTGCCAGTAAACCCGGACAGGTGGGAGAGACCCAGTACTTC. Translation gives CASKPGQVGETQYF. Using reference TRBV5-4 and TRBJ2-5 for the parts outside the CDR3, the full variable domain is ETGVTQSPTHLIKTRGQQVTLRCSSQSGHNTVSWYQQALGQGPQFIFQYYREEENGRGNFPPRFSGLQFPNYSSELNVNALELDDSALYLCASKPGQVGETQYFGPGTRLLVL.

This chain connects TRBV29-1 to TRBJ2-4; a weak D match, TRBD2 (6 bases). The CDR3 has 12 amino acids. The V gene's germline CDR1 is SQVTM and CDR2 ANQGSEA. V shed 5 bases and J shed 1 base, with 6 bases lying between them. In nucleotides, the CDR3 is TGCAGCGTTCGGGAGGCCAAAAACATTCAGTACTTC. This gives the protein CSVREAKNIQYF. Combining the CDR3 with reference TRBV29-1 and TRBJ2-4 gives the whole variable domain SAVISQKPSRDICQRGTSLTIQCQVDSQVTMMFWYRQQPGQSLTLIATANQGSEATYESGFVIDKFPISRPNLTFSTLTVSNMSPEDSSIYLCSVREAKNIQYFGAGTRLSVL.

The J gene is TRBJ2-1, the V gene TRBV5-4; 12 bases line up with TRBD2. The junction had 8 bases not matched to a gene; V was cut back by 4 bases and J by 3 bases. Germline V gene sequence: CDR1 SGHNT, CDR2 YYREEE (reference sequence). CDR3 size: 17 residues. CDR3 bases: TGTGCCAGCAGCCGGGAAACTAGCGGGGGGATCTACAATGAGCAGTTCTTC. It encodes CASSRETSGGIYNEQFF. The whole variable domain, filled in from reference TRBV5-4 and TRBJ2-1, reads ETGVTQSPTHLIKTRGQQVTLRCSSQSGHNTVSWYQQALGQGPQFIFQYYREEENGRGNFPPRFSGLQFPNYSSELNVNALELDDSALYLCASSRETSGGIYNEQFFGPGTRLTVL.

This chain uses TRBV7-3 with TRBJ2-3; no definite D call. Trimming pared 4 bases from V and 1 base from J, leaving 12 bases between. Germline CDR1 SGHTA, CDR2 FQGTGA. The CDR3 sequence is 15 residues long. The CDR3 loop reads CASSSPGVGTDTQYF. The CDR3 DNA is TGTGCCAGCAGCTCCCCCGGAGTTGGCACAGATACGCAGTATTTT.

The chain joins TRBV10-1 to TRBJ2-1; TRBD2 matches 7 bases. Germline CDR1 WNHNN, CDR2 SYGVQD (reference sequence). V shed 6 bases, J shed 7 bases, and the junction held 3 bases outside the gene matches. The CDR3 loop spans 12 amino acids. CDR3 DNA sequence: TGCGCCAGCAGCCTTAGCGGGAATGAGCAGTTCTTC. Translated: CASSLSGNEQFF.

V is TRBV9 and J is TRBJ1-5; maybe TRBD1 (5 bases). Germline-derived CDR1 and CDR2 are SGDLS and YYNGEE. The CDR3 totals 14 residues. V lost 0 bases, J lost 2 bases, and 6 bases lay in between. The CDR3 region has the DNA TGTGCCAGCAGCGTAGGGGGCGGCAATCAGCCCCAGCATTTT. Amino acids: CASSVGGGNQPQHF.

The genes are TRBV6-5 and TRBJ2-7; TRBD2 matches at 15 bases. The junction had 2 bases not matched to a gene; V was cut back by 2 bases and J by 3 bases. From germline, CDR1 is MNHEY and CDR2 SVGAGI. The CDR3 has 16 residues. CDR3 sequence reads: CASSYTGLAGGYEQYF. Here the CDR3 DNA reads TGTGCCAGCAGTTACACGGGACTAGCGGGAGGCTACGAGCAGTACTTC.

This chain joins TRBV6-1 and TRBJ2-7; 7 positions agree with TRBD2. The length of the CDR3 is 18 residues. V lost 4 bases, J lost 0 bases, and 15 bases stayed unmatched. Germline CDR1 MNHNS, CDR2 SASEGT. The CDR3 reads CASSVALSGRGSSYEQYV. The CDR3 coding sequence is TGTGCCAGCAGTGTTGCCCTTTCTGGGCGGGGGAGCTCCTACGAGCAGTACGTC.

This clone was picked up a small number of times. The chain recombines TRBV5-1 with TRBJ1-2; D ambiguous. Per germline, CDR1 SGHRS and CDR2 YFSETQ. This CDR3 comprises 12 residues. V lost 7 bases and J 4 bases, leaving 11 bases between the germline ends. The CDR3 here is CASGEVTYGYTF. The CDR3, as DNA: TGCGCCAGCGGGGAGGTTACCTATGGCTACACCTTC.

This clone was seen just once. This sequence joins TRBV6-5 and TRBJ1-5; TRBD1 matches at 9 bases. Germline CDR1 MNHEY, CDR2 SVGAGI. The length of the CDR3 is 14 residues. The V segment lost 3 bases and the J segment 5 bases; nucleotides outside the gene matches: 2. The CDR3, as DNA: TGTGCCAGCAGTTATCGGACAGGGGATCAGCCCCAGCATTTT. Amino acid sequence: CASSYRTGDQPQHF.

The chain combines TRBV5-5 with TRBJ1-4, with D uncertain. CDR1 is SGHKS and CDR2 is YYEKEE in the germline V gene (reference sequence). The CDR3 length is 13 residues. Trimming cost V 4 bases and J 6 bases, with 10 bases left between them. Here the CDR3 DNA reads TGTGCCAGCAGCCGACACCTGGATGAAAAACTGTTTTTT. This gives the protein CASSRHLDEKLFF.

This clone has a single count. This rearrangement joins TRBV6-1 to TRBJ1-3, with TRBD1 matching over 7 bases. With V trimmed by 5 bases and J by 4 bases, 8 bases remained unmatched. The CDR3 runs to 15 residues. Germline CDR1 and CDR2: MNHNS and SASEGT. CDR3 in DNA: TGTGCCAGCAGTCCTGGGACAGCCCGGGGAAACACCATATATTTT. Its translation: CASSPGTARGNTIYF.

The gene calls are TRBV18 and TRBJ2-1; 9 nucleotides agree with TRBD2. Germline V CDR1 and CDR2: KGHSH, LQKENI. This CDR3 has 16 amino acids. The J segment lost 9 bases and the V segment lost 1 base, leaving 10 bases of the junction unmatched. Written as DNA, the CDR3 is TGTGCCAGCTCACCACAGGGCGGGGGGGCCTTGAGTGAGCAGTTCTTC. As protein: CASSPQGGGALSEQFF.

The chain uses TRBV29-1 and TRBJ2-2, with 11 bases matching TRBD2. Germline trimming cut 5 bases from V and 4 bases from J; bases unmatched to any gene: 0. The CDR3 totals 13 residues. CDR1 SQVTM and CDR2 ANQGSEA come from the germline V gene. The CDR3 loop reads CSVTSGSTGELFF. The DNA of the CDR3 is TGCAGCGTTACTAGCGGGAGCACCGGGGAGCTGTTTTTT.

This clone was counted a single time. The V call is TRBV7-7, the J call TRBJ1-1; D unresolved. Between the trimmed V and J ends, which lost 7 bases and 3 bases, there was a span of 18 bases. The CDR3 has 15 residues. Germline values: CDR1 SSHAT, CDR2 FNYEAQ (reference sequence). The CDR3 coding sequence is TGTGCCAGCACGCGCATGGACGACGGGGACACTGAAGCTTTCTTT. Protein product: CASTRMDDGDTEAFF.

The chain couples TRBV29-1 to TRBJ1-1; D is perhaps TRBD1 (5 bases). CDR3 size: 12 residues. Deletions cut 4 bases from V and 6 bases from J, with 12 bases between. Germline values: CDR1 SQVTM, CDR2 ANQGSEA. CDR3 protein: CSVVDSKAEAFF. In nucleotides, the CDR3 is TGCAGCGTTGTTGACAGCAAGGCTGAAGCTTTCTTT. Drawing the rest from reference TRBV29-1 and TRBJ1-1, the complete variable domain is SAVISQKPSRDICQRGTSLTIQCQVDSQVTMMFWYRQQPGQSLTLIATANQGSEATYESGFVIDKFPISRPNLTFSTLTVSNMSPEDSSIYLCSVVDSKAEAFFGQGTRLTVV.